This T cell receptor beta chain emerged from a study of blood T cell repertoires in COVID-19. Across the study: Sites in the United States, Italy and Spain provided acute and convalescent COVID-19 samples. PBMCs, B-cell-depleted T cells, or T cells were the source of the cDNA or gDNA that made up the material.

CDR3 size: 15 residues. Germline CDR1 reads SEHNR; CDR2 reads FQNEAQ (reference sequence). V gave up 1 base and J gave up 0 bases, with 7 bases separating them. Some clones are missing from TCRdb's copy, which holds only in-frame ones; the method was immunoSEQ multiplex PCR. This sample has some 150,000 clones; 70% to 90% occur once, and the top ten carry 2.6%. The chain carries TRBV7-9 and TRBJ1-3; D not resolved. This receptor was taken from a human donor with acute or convalescent COVID-19. The donor label of this sample is uncertain. The sequenced sample consisted of peripheral blood. The CDR3: CASSLGESSGNTIYF. In nucleotides, the CDR3 is TGTGCCAGCAGCTTAGGAGAGAGCTCTGGAAACACCATATATTTT.